This is a list of T cell receptor beta chains from one sample in a study of CD8+ T cells in alopecia areata. Generated by immunoSEQ multiplex PCR, the TCRdb table keeps only in-frame clones and is missing some. Among 140,000 to 150,000 clones listed, about half were seen once. The sequencing used CD4+ T cells sorted from blood, collected at week 0. The receptors originated from a human donor with alopecia areata. The CDR3 runs from the conserved cysteine through the conserved F or W. A D gene is named only where the DNA matches it firmly. A row's size may be missing; if present it is once, few, many or a size class.

>TRBV29-1|TRBJ2-5|TRBD1|few|13
TGCAGCGGAGGACAGGGATCGTGGGAGACCCAGTACTTC
CSGGQGSWETQYF
>TRBV30|TRBJ2-3|NA|NA|11
TGTGCCTGGAGTCCCAGCGATACGCAGTATTTT
CAWSPSDTQYF
>TRBV28|TRBJ1-1|NA|NA|15
TGTGCCAGCAGTTTGTATCCAGGGGAGGTAGCTGAAGCTTTCTTT
CASSLYPGEVAEAFF
>TRBV5-1|TRBJ2-5|NA|NA|13
TGCGCCAGCAGCCGCGGGGGCGAGGAGACCCAGTACTTC
CASSRGGEETQYF
>TRBV29-1|TRBJ1-5|TRBD1|few|12
TGCAGCGTGGGGACAGGGGATCAGCCCCAGCATTTT
CSVGTGDQPQHF
>TRBV30|TRBJ2-1|NA|NA|13
TGTGCCTGGGGCCGATCGGGGTACAATGAGCAGTTCTTC
CAWGRSGYNEQFF
>TRBV30|TRBJ2-1|TRBD1|NA|13
TGTGCCTGGACGATCGACAGGGGGCATAAGCAGTTCTTC
CAWTIDRGHKQFF
>TRBV29-1|TRBJ2-7|NA|NA|12
TGCAGCGTAGCACAGGGTACCTACGAGCAGTACTTC
CSVAQGTYEQYF
>TRBV28|TRBJ2-7|TRBD2|NA|16
TGTGCCAGCAGTACGCGGACTAGCGGGACCCTCTTCGGGCAGTACTTC
CASSTRTSGTLFGQYF
>TRBV9|TRBJ2-2|TRBD1|NA|16
TGTGCCAGCAGCGTTACAGGGGGCCCGAACACCGGGGAGCTGTTTTTT
CASSVTGGPNTGELFF